The T cell receptor (beta chain) described here comes from a study of T-cell memory formation after mild COVID-19. TCRdb re-derived calls from the 5' RACE reads in MiXCR, one entry per CDR3 protein. This table holds 300,000 to 400,000 distinct CDR3 sequences, 20% to 25% found once. Germline loops: CDR1 SEHNR, CDR2 FQNEAQ (reference sequence). V lost 0 bases and J lost 6; bases outside the gene matches: 8. This CDR3 region has 17 residues. This TCR derives from an adult woman who had mild COVID-19 (a few samples of this study predate the infection). Cell type and time point are not known. Input material: PBMCs or a T cell subset sorted from them (not recorded which). The chain recombines TRBV7-9 with TRBJ2-1, with 10 bases matching TRBD2. The CDR3 bases are TGTGCCAGCAGCTTAGCGATCCTAGCGGGAGTCTCCAATGAGCAGTTCTTC. Translation: CASSLAILAGVSNEQFF.